These 22 T cell receptor beta chains were all obtained from the same sample, sequenced in a study of T cell responses to AZD1222 COVID-19 vaccine. Assay: immunoSEQ multiplex PCR; the TCRdb copy retains only in-frame clones and omits some. The top ten hold about 7% of the sample, which has 150,000 or so clones, approximately 90% seen once. The specimen was peripheral blood, collected on day 0 of AZD1222 vaccination. The receptor source for this set is an adult in good health.

The V gene is TRBV19, the J gene TRBJ2-7; TRBD1 matches at 11 bases. Per the germline V gene, CDR1 is LNHDA and CDR2 is SQIVND (reference sequence). V lost 4 bases and J lost 4; bases outside the gene matches: 3. The length of the CDR3 is 14 residues. The CDR3 DNA follows: TGTGCCAGTAGTACCGGGACAGGGGGATACGAGCAGTACTTC. Its protein is CASSTGTGGYEQYF. The full variable domain, rest sourced from reference TRBV19 and TRBJ2-7, is DGGITQSPKYLFRKEGQNVTLSCEQNLNHDAMYWYRQDPGQGLRLIYYSQIVNDFQKGDIAEGYSVSREKKESFPLTVTSAQKNPTAFYLCASSTGTGGYEQYFGPGTRLTVT.

The chain couples TRBV25-1 to TRBJ1-4; a weak D match, TRBD1 (5 bases). The germline V gene encodes CDR1 MGHDK and CDR2 SYGVNS. V dropped 6 bases and J dropped 10 bases, with 21 bases sitting between them. This CDR3 is 15 amino acids long. DNA for the CDR3: TGTGCCAGCAGGAGCCCCGGGGCCGAATTAGGAAAACTGTTTTTT. This codes for CASRSPGAELGKLFF.

Comment on this clone: At one end, the junction sequence differs from germline, possibly due to a read error. The J gene is TRBJ1-1, the V gene TRBV5-1; D ambiguous. The CDR3 is 15 residues long. Germline assignment: CDR1 SGHRS and CDR2 YFSETQ. The chain's CDR3 is CASSLEWAVNAEAFF. The CDR3, as DNA: TGCGCCAGCAGCTTGGAATGGGCGGTGAACGCTGAAGCTTTCTTT. The entire variable domain, with the rest obtained from reference TRBV5-1 and TRBJ1-1, is as follows: KAGVTQTPRYLIKTRGQQVTLSCSPISGHRSVSWYQQTPGQGLQFLFEYFSETQRNKGNFPGRFSGRQFSNSRSEMNVSTLELGDSALYLCASSLEWAVNAEAFFGQGTRLTVV.

The rearrangement joins TRBV27 to TRBJ1-1; 7 bases align to TRBD1. The CDR3 covers 14 residues. Trimming at V came to 7 bases and at J to 1 base, leaving 6 bases not matched to a gene. CDR1 is MNHEY and CDR2 is SMNVEV in the germline V gene (reference sequence). The CDR3 bases are TGTGCCAGCAACCAGGGGGGTCCGAACACTGAAGCTTTCTTT. It specifies CASNQGGPNTEAFF.

The chain links TRBV9 to TRBJ1-4; D remains ambiguous. Germline V gene sequence: CDR1 SGDLS, CDR2 YYNGEE. The V end lost 7 bases, the J end lost 0 bases, and 7 bases lay between the germline ends. CDR3 length: 13 residues. The CDR3: CASHPSTNEKLFF. The CDR3, as DNA: TGTGCCAGCCACCCTTCAACTAATGAAAAACTGTTTTTT.

This clone appeared a single time. At the DNA level, this CDR3 is encoded by other sequences in the same sample as well. This sequence joins TRBV28 and TRBJ1-3; the D is unclear. The V end lost 3 bases, the J end lost 1 base, and 4 bases lay between the germline ends. Germline V lookup: CDR1 MDHEN, CDR2 SYDVKM. The CDR3 extends over 13 amino acids. The CDR3 nucleotides are TGTGCCAGCAGTTTGGGATCTGGAAACACCATATATTTT. The encoded protein is CASSLGSGNTIYF.

In this sample, this clone turned up once. This chain joins TRBV4-3 and TRBJ1-2; D is uncertain. In germline, CDR1 is LGHNA, CDR2 YSLEER. The CDR3 totals 15 residues. Between the trimmed V and J ends, which lost 0 bases and 2 bases, there was a span of 10 bases. The CDR3 is CASSQERRQNYGYTF. Written as DNA, the CDR3 is TGCGCCAGCAGCCAAGAACGGCGGCAGAACTATGGCTACACCTTC.

V usage is TRBV10-1 and J usage is TRBJ1-6; TRBD1 might be the D (5 bases). V was clipped by 3 bases and J by 7 bases, with 10 bases between them. CDR1 WNHNN and CDR2 SYGVQD come from the germline V gene (reference sequence). CDR3 length: 14 residues. The CDR3 DNA sequence: TGCGCCAGCAGTGAACGCGGGGCGAATTCACCCCTCCACTTT. The encoded protein is CASSERGANSPLHF.

The chain is built from TRBV12-2 and TRBJ2-2; TRBD2 is taken as the D call from the table, unchecked against the DNA. TRBV12-2 is described as a pseudogene. The length of the CDR3 is 17 residues. The CDR3 sequence: CASRFTPGGGTTGELFF. CDR3 bases: TGTGCAAGTCGCTTCACTCCAGGTGGAGGGACTACCGGGGAGCTGTTTTTT.

J is TRBJ2-7 and V is TRBV6-1, with 7 bases fitting TRBD1. This CDR3 contains 14 residues. The germline gives CDR1 MNHNS, CDR2 SASEGT. V shed 1 base and J 5 bases; nucleotides not matched to a gene: 5. For the CDR3, the DNA is TGTGCCAGCAGTGAAGTAAGGGGGCTCCACGAGCAGTACTTC. It yields the protein CASSEVRGLHEQYF.

The V call is TRBV19, the J call TRBJ2-1, with 9 bases lining up with TRBD2. This CDR3 is 18 amino acids long. J was trimmed by 0 bases and V by 3 bases; bases with no gene match: 9. Germline V gene data show CDR1 as LNHDA and CDR2 as SQIVND (reference sequence). CDR3 DNA sequence: TGTGCCAGTAGTATGGGGAGCGGGGGGCTTAGCTCCTACAATGAGCAGTTCTTC. It yields the protein CASSMGSGGLSSYNEQFF.

V usage is TRBV27 and J usage is TRBJ2-3; no definite D call. The CDR3 contains 15 residues. Per germline, CDR1 MNHEY and CDR2 SMNVEV (reference sequence). V was pared by 4 bases and J by 0 bases, with 11 bases between. CDR3 amino acids: CASSSPGPSTDTQYF. As DNA, the CDR3 is TGTGCCAGCAGTTCCCCCGGGCCTAGCACAGATACGCAGTATTTT.

J is TRBJ2-6 and V is TRBV6-6; TRBD1 matches at 8 bases. The CDR3 extends over 17 amino acids. Losses at the gene ends were 5 bases for V and 2 bases for J; bases not matched to a gene: 8. Germline V gene lookup returns CDR1 MNHNY and CDR2 SVGAGI (reference sequence). CDR3 region: CASSPWTGTPGANVLTF. The CDR3 nucleotides read TGTGCCAGCAGTCCTTGGACAGGGACCCCTGGGGCCAACGTCCTGACTTTC.

The J gene is TRBJ2-5, the V gene TRBV6-5; 7 bases fit TRBD2. V lost 7 bases and J lost 5; bases outside the gene matches: 13. This CDR3 comprises 15 residues. Germline CDR1 reads MNHEY; CDR2 reads SVGAGI. CDR3 bases: TGTGCCAGCACCCTTGGGGGGGTCGGAGGTGAGACCCAGTACTTC. Encoded protein: CASTLGGVGGETQYF.

The chain uses TRBV5-1 and TRBJ1-1; D is undetermined. The CDR3 is 13 amino acids. Trimming removed 4 bases at V and 0 bases at J, with 7 bases between. The germline V gene encodes CDR1 SGHRS and CDR2 YFSETQ. The CDR3: CASSPPMNTEAFF. CDR3 coding DNA: TGCGCCAGCAGCCCCCCAATGAACACTGAAGCTTTCTTT.

There are a few counts of this clone. The chain couples TRBV6-4 to TRBJ2-1; D ambiguous. The germline gives CDR1 MRHNA, CDR2 SNTAGT. This CDR3 contains 14 residues. V lost 2 bases, J lost 6 bases, and 11 bases lay in between. The CDR3 DNA follows: TGTGCCAGCAGTGACCAACCCGCGGCCAATGAGCAGTTCTTC. It translates to CASSDQPAANEQFF.

The chain has TRBV25-1 and TRBJ1-4, with D hard to call. Germline CDR1 MGHDK, CDR2 SYGVNS. V was cut by 5 bases and J by 0 bases, with 10 bases left in between. This CDR3 is built from 15 residues. CDR3: CASSKPAATNEKLFF. CDR3 DNA: TGTGCCAGCAGTAAACCAGCTGCAACTAATGAAAAACTGTTTTTT.

This CDR3 reads CASSIDPSYEQYF. The CDR3 DNA sequence: TGTGCCAGCAGCATAGACCCCTCCTACGAGCAGTACTTC. V is TRBV9 and J is TRBJ2-7; unclear D gene. The CDR3 is 13 residues long. Germline-derived CDR1 and CDR2 are SGDLS and YYNGEE. Trimming cost V 4 bases and J 0 bases, with 8 bases left between them. The full variable domain, completed using reference TRBV9 and TRBJ2-7, is DSGVTQTPKHLITATGQRVTLRCSPRSGDLSVYWYQQSLDQGLQFLIQYYNGEERAKGNILERFSAQQFPDLHSELNLSSLELGDSALYFCASSIDPSYEQYFGPGTRLTVT.

The chain joins TRBV27 to TRBJ2-7, with 7 bases fitting TRBD2. The CDR3 is 13 amino acids. After removal of 7 bases from V and 1 base from J, the junction contained 4 bases not matched to a gene. Germline V gives CDR1 MNHEY, CDR2 SMNVEV (reference sequence). The CDR3 DNA reads TGTGCCAGCAAGGCGGGGGTGTCCTACGAGCAGTACTTC. Encoded protein: CASKAGVSYEQYF.

J is TRBJ1-2 and V is TRBV5-4; D not certain. V was clipped by 4 bases and J by 8 bases, with 24 bases between them. The CDR3 is made up of 16 amino acids. Germline V lookup: CDR1 SGHNT, CDR2 YYREEE (reference sequence). CDR3 DNA sequence: TGTGCCAGCAGCCCTTTTCCAGGAACAAATAAGATGGGCTACACCTTC. The encoded protein is CASSPFPGTNKMGYTF. Filled out from reference TRBV5-4 and TRBJ1-2, the complete variable domain reads ETGVTQSPTHLIKTRGQQVTLRCSSQSGHNTVSWYQQALGQGPQFIFQYYREEENGRGNFPPRFSGLQFPNYSSELNVNALELDDSALYLCASSPFPGTNKMGYTFGSGTRLTVV.

The genes are TRBV10-1 and TRBJ1-1; D is undetermined. This CDR3 is 12 amino acids long. The V end was cut by 2 bases, the J end by 1 base, with 2 bases between. Germline CDR1 is WNHNN and CDR2 is SYGVQD (reference sequence). CDR3 in DNA: TGCGCCAGCAGTGAGGCGAACACTGAAGCTTTCTTT. Its protein is CASSEANTEAFF.

V is TRBV5-6 and J is TRBJ2-1, with TRBD1 matching 9 bases. V shed 1 base, J shed 9 bases, and the junction held 11 bases outside the gene matches. This CDR3 is built from 16 residues. Germline V gene sequence: CDR1 SGHDT, CDR2 YYEEEE. As DNA, the CDR3 is TGTGCCAGCAGCTTGATGGACAGGGGACAAGTAGTTGAGCAGTTCTTC. The encoded protein is CASSLMDRGQVVEQFF.